This TCR beta chain stems from a study of human T cells and chemical hapten exposure. The CDR3 is 17 residues long. Germline V gives CDR1 LGHDT, CDR2 YNNKEL (reference sequence). V was clipped by 4 bases and J by 4 bases, with 20 bases between them. Stated time point: pre-sensitization, week 0. Treatment in this sample: therapeutic diphenylcyclopropenone sensitization with weekly scalp DPC. Alopecia patients deemed DPC-suitable, aged 18 to 70, excluding pregnancy. Blood, whole and unfractionated, served as the source for total RNA extraction. Turning to this clonotype: No antigen is known for it.

Original processing methods: Per-sample TCR counts ranged from about 20,000 to 750,000, median roughly 96,000. In TCRdb, the RACE reads were re-called with MiXCR into one record per CDR3 protein. The V and J calls were determined by TCRdb, not by the authors. The repertoire includes 45,000 to 60,000 distinct CDR3 sequences, approximately 8.8% of them detected once, and roughly 13% sits in the top ten. Whole-study results and caveats: TCRs above 1 in 1000 frequency stayed constant with DPC sensitization.

The TCR was taken from a woman aged 40 to 49 with alopecia areata. Some clones in this sample may be carry-over from other donors' samples. Sequenced here: whole blood, sampled in connection with sensitization to the hapten diphenylcyclopropenone (DPC). The V gene is TRBV3-1, the J gene TRBJ1-5; a weak D match, TRBD1 (6 bases). CDR3: CASSPHVGGATNQPQHF. CDR3 DNA sequence: TGTGCCAGCAGCCCTCACGTCGGGGGGGCTACAAATCAGCCCCAGCATTTT. The whole variable domain, remainder taken from reference TRBV3-1 and TRBJ1-5, is DTAVSQTPKYLVTQMGNDKSIKCEQNLGHDTMYWYKQDSKKFLKIMFSYNNKELIINETVPNRFSPKSPDKAHLNLHINSLELGDSAVYFCASSPHVGGATNQPQHFGDGTRLSIL.